This TCR beta chain appears in the sequencing data of a study of blood T cell repertoires in COVID-19. The CDR3 runs to 13 residues. CDR1 MRHNA and CDR2 SNTAGT come from the germline V gene. The ends were cut back, 8 bases at V and 2 bases at J, with 13 bases in the middle. Which cohort a participant joined came from the clinical history participants gave. Clones were sequenced by immunoSEQ multiplex PCR, and TCRdb holds only the in-frame ones, with some missing. The data contain about 190,000 clones, 65% to 85% of them singletons. The chain links TRBV6-4 to TRBJ2-7; tentative D call: TRBD2 (5 bases). This sequence originates from a woman under 40 who had been exposed to COVID-19. Material for sequencing was PBMCs or T cells enriched from blood (not recorded which). As DNA, the CDR3 is TGTGCCAGCCACGGACTGTTTCCCTACGAGCAGTACTTC. As protein: CASHGLFPYEQYF.